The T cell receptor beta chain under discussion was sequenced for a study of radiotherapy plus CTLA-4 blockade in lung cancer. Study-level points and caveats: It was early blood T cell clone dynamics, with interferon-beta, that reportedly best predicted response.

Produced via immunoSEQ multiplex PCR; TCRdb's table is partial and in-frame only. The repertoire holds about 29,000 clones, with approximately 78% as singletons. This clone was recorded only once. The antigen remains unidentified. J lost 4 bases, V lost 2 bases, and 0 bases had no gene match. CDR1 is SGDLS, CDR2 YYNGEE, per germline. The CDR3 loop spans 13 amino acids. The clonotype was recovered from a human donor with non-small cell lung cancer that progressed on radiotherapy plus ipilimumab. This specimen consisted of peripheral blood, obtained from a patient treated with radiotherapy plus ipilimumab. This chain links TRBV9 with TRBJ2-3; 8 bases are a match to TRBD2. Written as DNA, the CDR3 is TGTGCCAGCAGCGTGGGACTAGCAGATACGCAGTATTTT. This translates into CASSVGLADTQYF.